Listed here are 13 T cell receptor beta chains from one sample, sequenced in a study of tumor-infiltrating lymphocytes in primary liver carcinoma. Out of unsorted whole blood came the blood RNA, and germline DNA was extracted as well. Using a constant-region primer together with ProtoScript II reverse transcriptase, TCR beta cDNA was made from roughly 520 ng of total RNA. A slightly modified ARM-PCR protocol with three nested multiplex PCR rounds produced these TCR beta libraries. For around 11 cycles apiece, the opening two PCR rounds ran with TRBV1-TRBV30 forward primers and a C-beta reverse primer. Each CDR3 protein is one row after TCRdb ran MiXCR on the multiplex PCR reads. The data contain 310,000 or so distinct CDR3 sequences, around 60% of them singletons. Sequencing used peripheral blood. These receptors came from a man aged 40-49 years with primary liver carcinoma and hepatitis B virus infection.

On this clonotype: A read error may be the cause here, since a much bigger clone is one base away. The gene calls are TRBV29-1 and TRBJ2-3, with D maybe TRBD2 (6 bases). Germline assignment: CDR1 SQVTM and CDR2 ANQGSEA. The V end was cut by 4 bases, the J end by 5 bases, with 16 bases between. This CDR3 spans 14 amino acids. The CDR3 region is CSVADLGRRDTQYF. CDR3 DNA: TGCAGCGTTGCGGATTTAGGGAGGAGAGATACGCAGTATTTT.

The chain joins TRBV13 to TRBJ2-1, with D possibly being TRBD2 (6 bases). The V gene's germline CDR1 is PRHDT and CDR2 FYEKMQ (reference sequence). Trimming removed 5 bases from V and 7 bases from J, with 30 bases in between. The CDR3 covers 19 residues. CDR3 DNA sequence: TGTGCCAGCAGCCCCCCGGCCGGGCCTAGCGCCCGAAAAGTGAATGAGCAGTTCTTC. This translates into CASSPPAGPSARKVNEQFF.

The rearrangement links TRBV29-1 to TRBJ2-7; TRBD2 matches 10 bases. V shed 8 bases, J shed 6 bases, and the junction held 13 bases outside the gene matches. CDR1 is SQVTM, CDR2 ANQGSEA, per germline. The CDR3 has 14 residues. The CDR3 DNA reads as TGCAGCTTTGCTACTAGCGGGACCGAAACCGAGCAGTACTTC. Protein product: CSFATSGTETEQYF.

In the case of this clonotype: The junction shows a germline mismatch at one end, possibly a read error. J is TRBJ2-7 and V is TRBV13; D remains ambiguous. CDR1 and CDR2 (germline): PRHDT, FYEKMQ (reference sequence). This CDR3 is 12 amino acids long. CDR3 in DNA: TGTGGCAGCAGCCAAAACGGGTACGAGCAGTACTTC. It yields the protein CGSSQNGYEQYF.

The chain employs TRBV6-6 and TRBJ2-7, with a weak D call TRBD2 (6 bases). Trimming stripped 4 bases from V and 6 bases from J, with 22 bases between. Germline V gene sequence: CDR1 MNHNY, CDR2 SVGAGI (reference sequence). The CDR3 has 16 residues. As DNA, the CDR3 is TGTGCCAGCAGTTTCACTGGGGACTGCACGATACCCGAGCAGTACTTC. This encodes CASSFTGDCTIPEQYF.

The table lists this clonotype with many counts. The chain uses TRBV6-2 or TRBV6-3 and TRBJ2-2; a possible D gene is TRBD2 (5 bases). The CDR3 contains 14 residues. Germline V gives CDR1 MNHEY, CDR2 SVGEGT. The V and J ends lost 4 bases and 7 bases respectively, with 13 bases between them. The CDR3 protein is CASSLWESGGELFF. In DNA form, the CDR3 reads TGTGCCAGCAGTTTGTGGGAGTCCGGCGGGGAGCTGTTTTTT.

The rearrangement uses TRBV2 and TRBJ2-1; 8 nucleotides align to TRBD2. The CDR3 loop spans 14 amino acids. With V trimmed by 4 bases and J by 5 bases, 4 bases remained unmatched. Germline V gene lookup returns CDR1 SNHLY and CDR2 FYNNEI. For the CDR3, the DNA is TGTGCCAGCAGTGTGGTTAGCGGGGACAATGAGCAGTTCTTC. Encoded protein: CASSVVSGDNEQFF.

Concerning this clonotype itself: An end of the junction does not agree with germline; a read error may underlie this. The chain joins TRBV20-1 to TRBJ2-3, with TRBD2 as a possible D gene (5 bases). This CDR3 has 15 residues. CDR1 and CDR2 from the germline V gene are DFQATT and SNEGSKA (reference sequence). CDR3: CSADPGIASTDAQYF. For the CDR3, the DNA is TGCAGTGCTGACCCCGGGATAGCGAGCACAGATGCGCAGTATTTT.

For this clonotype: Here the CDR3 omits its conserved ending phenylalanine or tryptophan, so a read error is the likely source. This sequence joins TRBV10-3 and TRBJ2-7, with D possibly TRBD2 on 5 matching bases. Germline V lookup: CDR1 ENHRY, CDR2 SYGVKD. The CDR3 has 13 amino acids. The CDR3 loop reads CAISEGVTYEQYL. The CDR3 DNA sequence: TGCGCCATCAGTGAGGGAGTAACCTACGAGCAGTACCTC.

This chain's CDR3 is CASHQPACGTGELFF. CDR3 sequence (DNA): TGTGCCAGCCACCAACCCGCTTGCGGTACCGGGGAGCTGTTTTTT. The J gene is TRBJ2-2, the V gene TRBV7-8, with D uncertain. Trimming removed 8 bases from V and 5 bases from J, with 18 bases in between. CDR3 length: 15 residues. Germline lookup yields CDR1 SGHVS and CDR2 FQNEAQ.

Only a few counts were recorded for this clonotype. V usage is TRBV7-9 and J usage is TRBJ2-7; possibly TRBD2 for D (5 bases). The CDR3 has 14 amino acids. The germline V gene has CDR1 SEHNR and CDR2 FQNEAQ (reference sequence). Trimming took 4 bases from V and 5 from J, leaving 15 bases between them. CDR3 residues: CASSSPVQRHEQYF. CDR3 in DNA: TGTGCCAGCAGCTCCCCGGTCCAGCGGCACGAGCAGTACTTC.

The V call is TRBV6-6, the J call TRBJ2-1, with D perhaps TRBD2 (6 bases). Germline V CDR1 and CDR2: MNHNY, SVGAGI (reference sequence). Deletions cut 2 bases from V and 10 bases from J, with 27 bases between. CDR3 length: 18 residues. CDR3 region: CASSYRGTDASGGGEQFF. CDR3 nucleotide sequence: TGTGCCAGCAGTTACCGGGGGACGGACGCATCGGGTGGGGGGGAGCAGTTCTTC.

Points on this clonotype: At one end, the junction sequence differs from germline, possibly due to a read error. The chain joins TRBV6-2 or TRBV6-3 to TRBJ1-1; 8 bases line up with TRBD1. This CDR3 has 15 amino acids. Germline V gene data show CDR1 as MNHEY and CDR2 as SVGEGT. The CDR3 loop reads CTSSEDRGVNTEAFF. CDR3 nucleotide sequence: TGTACCAGCAGTGAAGACAGGGGCGTGAACACTGAAGCTTTCTTT.